Below, one TCR beta chain is given with its context. What it binds is not known. Mismatch with germline at one junction end may stem from a read error. The source of the sample is a study of blood T cells in healthy people across ages. Study summary: Researchers report that template switching captured about one barcoded beta molecule per two T cells.

Together with a sample-barcoded 5' primer, a J-beta primer mix was included in a second PCR lasting about 7 to 11 cycles. TCRdb used MiXCR to reprocess the 5' RACE reads, holding one entry per CDR3 protein. The repertoire includes about 970,000 distinct CDR3 sequences, just over 50% of them detected once, and over 20% sits in the top ten. The CDR3 length is 15 residues. In germline, CDR1 is SGHTA, CDR2 FQGNSA. Whole-study results and caveats: Relative to aged donors, long-lived donors carried more naive CD4+ cells and displayed higher diversity. Observed TCR beta diversity per million T cells went down as age went up. This fall followed a roughly linear course with age.

Sequencing was done on a sample of blood. The chain recombines TRBV7-2 with TRBJ2-7; D perhaps matches TRBD1 (5 bases). The J call may not be correct, given that the DNA end is closer to TRBJ2-5. The receptor comes from a woman in her fifties or sixties in good health. This CDR3 reads CASNLGGQRKETQYF. For the CDR3, the DNA is TGTGCCAGCAACTTAGGTGGACAAAGAAAGGAGACCCAGTACTTC.